This record covers a single TCR beta chain. The target antigen is unknown. Some clones are missing from TCRdb's copy, which holds only in-frame ones; the method was immunoSEQ multiplex PCR. The table includes about 170,000 clones, approximately 92% detected once. The germline V gene has CDR1 MNHEY and CDR2 SVGEGT. The germline V and J ends were trimmed by 4 bases and 5 bases, with 14 bases remaining between them. This CDR3 comprises 14 residues. This sample stems from a study of T cell responses to AZD1222 COVID-19 vaccine. Study-level information: Pooled together were second doses at about 4 or about 12 weeks. Overall study findings and caveats: Spike-specific TCR depth and breadth grew after two AZD1222 doses. Repertoires were obtained only post-peak T cell response.

This chain joins TRBV6-2 or TRBV6-3 and TRBJ2-5; maybe TRBD1 (7 bases). The sequences come from peripheral blood, collected on day 0 of AZD1222 vaccination. The sequence was collected from an adult in good health. CDR3 nucleotide sequence: TGTGCCAGCAGTTGGAGGGGGCTGGGGGAGACCCAGTACTTC. As protein: CASSWRGLGETQYF.